The clone carrying this T cell receptor beta chain was detected only a few times. The entry originates in a study of T cells after yellow fever vaccination. Each CDR3 protein gets one entry after TCRdb re-called the 5' RACE reads with MiXCR. The sample contains almost 600,000 distinct CDR3 sequences, roughly 14% of which appear only once. V was shortened by 8 bases and J by 9 bases, with 13 bases between the two germline ends. This CDR3 contains 12 residues. Germline loops: CDR1 SNHLY, CDR2 FYNNEI. The source of this sequence is a man aged 25-40 years who received the YFV17D yellow fever vaccine. The V call is TRBV2, the J call TRBJ2-2; weak D call: TRBD2 (5 bases). Specimen: PBMCs, collected on the day of the yellow fever booster vaccination. This chain's CDR3 is CASQPRGRELFF. CDR3 DNA: TGTGCCAGCCAGCCCCGGGGTCGGGAGCTGTTTTTT.